Shown below are 28 T cell receptor beta chains from a single sample sequenced in a study of CD8 T cells in ankylosing spondylitis. Study-level points and caveats: It appeared that ankylosing spondylitis blood was characterized by a TCR beta motif of 8 or 9 highly homologous variants.

Each CDR3 protein is one row after TCRdb ran MiXCR on the 5' RACE reads. The sample lists fewer than 550,000 distinct CDR3 sequences, under 5.5% occurring once. Their antigen targets remain unknown. The sample taken for sequencing was blood, either unsorted or a sorted T cell fraction (not recorded which). All receptors derive from a male donor with ankylosing spondylitis.

The chain couples TRBV5-1 to TRBJ2-1, with TRBD1 as a possible D gene (6 bases). The CDR3 is 14 residues long. Germline values: CDR1 SGHRS, CDR2 YFSETQ. Trimming cost V 8 bases and J 0 bases, with 12 bases left between them. The CDR3 loop is CASKQGGSYNEQFF. The CDR3 DNA sequence: TGCGCCAGTAAACAGGGTGGCTCCTACAATGAGCAGTTCTTC.

This clonotype was observed at least ten times. The rearrangement uses TRBV18 and TRBJ1-5; 7 bases agree with TRBD1. This CDR3 is 15 amino acids long. V shed 2 bases, J shed 1 base, and the junction held 2 bases outside the gene matches. The germline V gene encodes CDR1 KGHSH and CDR2 LQKENI. The CDR3 region has the DNA TGTGCCAGCTCACCAGCCAGGGGGAGCAATCAGCCCCAGCATTTT. It is translated as CASSPARGSNQPQHF.

This clonotype was found many times. The chain links TRBV5-1 to TRBJ2-2; D is undetermined. There are 13 residues in the CDR3. Germline V gene sequence: CDR1 SGHRS, CDR2 YFSETQ. V dropped 1 base and J dropped 6 bases, with 7 bases sitting between them. This CDR3 reads CASSLLVAGELFF. DNA for the CDR3: TGCGCCAGCAGCTTGTTGGTCGCCGGGGAGCTGTTTTTT.

In its sample, this clonotype was seen many times. Here the CDR3 reads CASSLNRIQPQHF. The CDR3, as DNA: TGTGCCAGCAGCCTAAATCGGATACAGCCCCAGCATTTT. The V and J genes are TRBV7-2 and TRBJ1-5; no clear D gene. The CDR3 is 13 residues long. Deletions cut 5 bases from V and 7 bases from J, with 12 bases between. CDR1 SGHTA and CDR2 FQGNSA come from the germline V gene.

This clonotype was counted many times. The J gene is TRBJ2-3, the V gene TRBV2; no reliable D call. With 6 bases removed from V and 4 bases from J, the gap between germline ends came to 11 bases. Per germline, CDR1 SNHLY and CDR2 FYNNEI. The CDR3 covers 13 residues. CDR3 residues: CASSGQKADTQYF. The CDR3 DNA reads TGTGCCAGCAGCGGCCAGAAGGCAGATACGCAGTATTTT.

Ten or more counts support this clonotype. The genes are TRBV11-2 and TRBJ2-1, with 8 bases matching TRBD2. Germline V lookup: CDR1 SGHAT, CDR2 FQNNGV. The ends lost 4 bases at V and 7 bases at J; junction bases unmatched: 9. This CDR3 is built from 15 residues. The CDR3 DNA sequence: TGTGCCAGCAGCTCAAGCTCTAGCGGGCAAAATGAGCAGTTCTTC. Translating it yields CASSSSSSGQNEQFF.

In this sample, this clonotype turned up many times. The J gene is TRBJ2-1, the V gene TRBV20-1, with 10 nucleotides matching TRBD2. Germline V gene lookup returns CDR1 DFQATT and CDR2 SNEGSKA (reference sequence). The CDR3 is 15 amino acids. J was trimmed by 7 bases and V by 2 bases; bases with no gene match: 8. Here the CDR3 reads CSARKLAGYLNEQFF. CDR3 bases: TGCAGTGCTAGAAAACTAGCGGGGTATCTTAATGAGCAGTTCTTC.

This clonotype has just one count. The chain uses TRBV5-1 and TRBJ1-6, with D maybe TRBD1 (6 bases). Germline V gives CDR1 SGHRS, CDR2 YFSETQ. The CDR3 sequence is 13 residues long. V lost 4 bases and J lost 7, with 9 bases in between. The CDR3 loop is CASSITGNSPLHF. The CDR3, as DNA: TGCGCCAGCAGCATTACAGGGAATTCACCCCTCCACTTT.

The sample holds many counts of this clonotype. V gene TRBV20-1 combines with J gene TRBJ2-7; D remains unclear. Trimming shortened V by 1 base and J by 1 base, and 8 bases separated the two germline ends. From germline, CDR1 is DFQATT and CDR2 SNEGSKA (reference sequence). The CDR3 totals 13 residues. Written as DNA, the CDR3 is TGCAGTGCTAGAGCGACTCCGTCCTACGAGCAGTACTTC. Encoded protein: CSARATPSYEQYF.

V gene TRBV20-1 combines with J gene TRBJ2-2, with 8 bases identical to TRBD2. The CDR3 extends over 16 amino acids. Trimming took 0 bases from V and 5 from J; bases not matched to a gene: 8. CDR1 is DFQATT and CDR2 is SNEGSKA in the germline V gene (reference sequence). In DNA, the CDR3 is TGCAGTGCTAGAGATGCGGGCAGCGGGAGAACCGGGGAGCTGTTTTTT. This sequence encodes CSARDAGSGRTGELFF.

The chain combines TRBV20-1 with TRBJ2-7; 7 bases fit TRBD2. Germline CDR1 DFQATT, CDR2 SNEGSKA (reference sequence). Trimming at V came to 2 bases and at J to 0 bases, leaving 4 bases not matched to a gene. The CDR3 runs to 14 residues. The chain's CDR3 is CSARQLASSYEQYF. CDR3 sequence (DNA): TGCAGTGCTAGACAACTAGCGAGCTCCTACGAGCAGTACTTC.

This clonotype was counted many times. The chain has TRBV9 and TRBJ2-7; 9 bases fit TRBD1. CDR1 SGDLS and CDR2 YYNGEE come from the germline V gene. There are 14 residues in the CDR3. With V trimmed by 0 bases and J by 5 bases, 3 bases remained unmatched. The DNA of the CDR3 is TGTGCCAGCAGCGTAGCGGGACAGGGAAACGAGCAGTACTTC. Translated: CASSVAGQGNEQYF. Based on the CDR3 plus reference TRBV9 and TRBJ2-7, the full variable domain is DSGVTQTPKHLITATGQRVTLRCSPRSGDLSVYWYQQSLDQGLQFLIQYYNGEERAKGNILERFSAQQFPDLHSELNLSSLELGDSALYFCASSVAGQGNEQYFGPGTRLTVT.

V usage is TRBV12-3 or TRBV12-4 and J usage is TRBJ2-3, with D unresolved. CDR3 length equals 15 residues. V lost 6 bases and J lost 1, with 14 bases in between. CDR3 amino acids: CASRQGTYGTDTQYF. The CDR3 bases are TGTGCCAGCAGACAAGGTACCTATGGCACAGATACGCAGTATTTT.

This clonotype was observed at least ten times. This rearrangement joins TRBV4-3 to TRBJ2-7, with D possibly being TRBD2 (5 bases). In germline, CDR1 is LGHNA, CDR2 YSLEER. The CDR3 totals 16 residues. The V and J ends lost 0 bases and 6 bases respectively, with 18 bases between them. The CDR3 sequence is CASSQDRRGLLGEQYF. CDR3 coding DNA: TGCGCCAGCAGCCAAGATCGACGCGGACTCCTCGGCGAGCAGTACTTC.

The rearrangement uses TRBV5-1 and TRBJ2-3; TRBD2 matches 13 bases. V was pared by 4 bases and J by 7 bases, with 6 bases of the junction left unmatched. This CDR3 comprises 15 residues. In germline, CDR1 is SGHRS, CDR2 YFSETQ. CDR3 amino acids: CASSHGLAGENTQYF. CDR3 nucleotides: TGCGCCAGCAGCCACGGACTAGCGGGGGAGAATACGCAGTATTTT.

As for this clonotype: Given a much more abundant clone one base away, this may be a read error. V gene TRBV4-2 combines with J gene TRBJ2-1, with D uncertain. CDR1 is LGHNA and CDR2 is YNFKEQ in the germline V gene. CDR3 length: 16 residues. With 1 base removed from V and 2 bases from J, the gap between germline ends came to 12 bases. CDR3 region: CASSQANPAPYNEQFF. The CDR3, as DNA: TGTGCCAGCAGCCAAGCTAATCCAGCCCCCTACAATGAGCAGTTCTTC.

This clonotype was recorded many times. This chain links TRBV6-5 with TRBJ1-1, with no clear D. The V and J ends lost 5 bases and 0 bases respectively, with 13 bases between them. The CDR3 has 15 residues. CDR1 and CDR2 (germline): MNHEY, SVGAGI. CDR3 in DNA: TGTGCCAGCAGTACATCCGAGTGGGTGAACACTGAAGCTTTCTTT. Translating it yields CASSTSEWVNTEAFF.

This clonotype has only a few counts. V is TRBV7-9 and J is TRBJ2-2; 7 nucleotides line up with TRBD1. The CDR3 covers 15 residues. V lost 3 bases to trimming and J lost 4 bases; unmatched junction nucleotides: 5. Per the germline V gene, CDR1 is SEHNR and CDR2 is FQNEAQ (reference sequence). In nucleotides, the CDR3 is TGTGCCAGCAGCTTCGGACAGGTCCCCACCGGGGAGCTGTTTTTT. It yields the protein CASSFGQVPTGELFF.

This clonotype was picked up many times. The V and J genes are TRBV4-2 and TRBJ2-1; 8 bases fit TRBD2. V lost 1 base and J lost 3; bases outside the gene matches: 8. This CDR3 is 17 amino acids long. Germline V gives CDR1 LGHNA, CDR2 YNFKEQ. The CDR3 sequence is CASSQGPAGAVYNEQFF. DNA for the CDR3: TGTGCCAGCAGCCAAGGTCCAGCGGGGGCCGTCTACAATGAGCAGTTCTTC.

This clonotype was counted ten times or more. The CDR3 is CASSDSGRNHNEQFF. For the CDR3, the DNA is TGTGCCAGCAGCGATTCGGGAAGAAACCACAATGAGCAGTTCTTC. The rearrangement links TRBV9 to TRBJ2-1; maybe TRBD2 (5 bases). Germline values: CDR1 SGDLS, CDR2 YYNGEE. The V end was cut by 3 bases, the J end by 5 bases, with 15 bases between. This CDR3 region has 15 residues.

This clonotype was found many times. V and J are TRBV7-2 and TRBJ2-3, with a weak D call TRBD2 (6 bases). V was trimmed by 6 bases and J by 3 bases, leaving 13 bases between them. Germline assignment: CDR1 SGHTA and CDR2 FQGNSA. The CDR3 length is 14 residues. The DNA for the CDR3 is TGTGCCAGCAGTTTGAGGAGCGGGACAGATACGCAGTATTTT. Encoded protein: CASSLRSGTDTQYF. The complete variable domain, with remaining parts taken from reference TRBV7-2 and TRBJ2-3, reads GAGVSQSPSNKVTEKGKDVELRCDPISGHTALYWYRQSLGQGLEFLIYFQGNSAPDKSGLPSDRFSAERTGGSVSTLTIQRTQQEDSAVYLCASSLRSGTDTQYFGPGTRLTVL.

This clonotype was observed at least ten times. V is TRBV20-1 and J is TRBJ1-2; TRBD1 aligns across 8 bases. CDR3 length: 12 amino acids. Losses at the gene ends were 5 bases for V and 5 bases for J; bases not matched to a gene: 4. Germline CDR1 DFQATT, CDR2 SNEGSKA (reference sequence). Here the CDR3 DNA reads TGCAGTGCTCCTACAGGGGGGTATGGCTACACCTTC. Protein: CSAPTGGYGYTF.

This clonotype was observed at least ten times. This sequence joins TRBV18 and TRBJ2-7; 14 positions agree with TRBD2. The CDR3 length is 15 residues. V was pared by 4 bases and J by 5 bases, with 4 bases of the junction left unmatched. Germline lookup yields CDR1 KGHSH and CDR2 LQKENI. CDR3 amino acids: CASSRGLAGANEQYF. CDR3 DNA sequence: TGTGCCAGCTCACGGGGACTAGCGGGGGCCAACGAGCAGTACTTC.

This clonotype showed up many times. V gene TRBV12-3 or TRBV12-4 combines with J gene TRBJ2-7; 7 bases match TRBD2. This CDR3 is 15 amino acids long. Germline trimming cut 3 bases from V and 5 bases from J; bases unmatched to any gene: 10. The CDR3 coding sequence is TGTGCCAGCAGTTTGCGGCGGGGGTACCGCCACGAGCAGTACTTC. Translation: CASSLRRGYRHEQYF.

This clonotype has a count of ten or more. The chain employs TRBV7-6 and TRBJ2-2; the match to TRBD2 covers 7 bases. The V gene end was trimmed by 10 bases and the J gene end by 5 bases; junction bases not matched to a gene: 13. Germline V gene sequence: CDR1 SGHVS, CDR2 FNYEAQ. This CDR3 region has 15 residues. The chain's CDR3 is CATWQKGRGTGELFF. DNA for the CDR3: TGTGCCACCTGGCAAAAAGGGAGGGGAACCGGGGAGCTGTTTTTT.

This clonotype was picked up many times. The chain employs TRBV11-2 and TRBJ2-1, with 9 positions matching TRBD2. The V segment lost 1 base and the J segment 5 bases; nucleotides outside the gene matches: 9. Per germline, CDR1 SGHAT and CDR2 FQNNGV. CDR3 size: 17 residues. The CDR3, as DNA: TGTGCCAGCAGCTTAGTCGGGCGTCTAGCGGGGCACAATGAGCAGTTCTTC. Protein sequence: CASSLVGRLAGHNEQFF.

This clonotype was detected ten times or more. The chain has TRBV10-2 and TRBJ2-1, with 11 bases lining up with TRBD1. CDR1 is WSHSY, CDR2 SAAADI, per germline. This CDR3 comprises 15 residues. Trimming at V came to 6 bases and at J to 3 bases, leaving 4 bases not matched to a gene. The CDR3 loop is CASRSGTGGYNEQFF. The CDR3 nucleotides read TGCGCCAGCAGGTCCGGGACAGGGGGCTACAATGAGCAGTTCTTC.

This clonotype was recorded a few times. This chain joins TRBV6-1 and TRBJ2-4; 9 bases agree with TRBD1. J lost 4 bases, V lost 8 bases, and 0 bases had no gene match. The length of the CDR3 is 12 residues. The germline gives CDR1 MNHNS, CDR2 SASEGT. In nucleotides, the CDR3 is TGTGCCAGCGGACAGGGGAAAAACATTCAGTACTTC. Protein product: CASGQGKNIQYF.